This record looks at one TCR beta chain sequence and its context. Its antigen is unknown. TCRdb re-called the RT-PCR reads with MiXCR, one entry per CDR3 protein. The data contain over 650,000 distinct CDR3 sequences, under 20% of them singletons. This record belongs to a study of response to subunit inactivated influenza vaccine. Study observations and caveats: Each seasonal influenza vaccination recruits few new T cells, the authors suggested.

Per the germline V gene, CDR1 is SEHNR and CDR2 is FQNEAQ (reference sequence). This CDR3 comprises 12 residues. V was clipped by 5 bases and J by 8 bases, with 12 bases between them. The V and J genes are TRBV7-9 and TRBJ1-1; D call uncertain. Sequenced here: PBMCs from blood, sampled roughly 5 days after vaccination. The sequence derives from a man aged 45-65 years who received an inactivated influenza vaccine. The CDR3 spells CASSPLRKEAFF. For the CDR3, the DNA is TGTGCCAGCAGCCCCCTTCGAAAGGAAGCTTTCTTT.